The entry below describes one T cell receptor (beta chain). In the original analysis: The assay estimated nucleated cells by amplifying reference gene primers. Only in-frame clones appear in the TCRdb table, and some are missing; sequencing was by immunoSEQ multiplex PCR. The V and J calls and the clone size are those of that table, but D and trimming were determined from the DNA. Of about 74,000 clones in the sample, 75% were seen once. Trimming shortened V by 4 bases and J by 3 bases, and 4 bases separated the two germline ends. CDR1 DFQATT and CDR2 SNEGSKA come from the germline V gene (reference sequence). CDR3 length: 11 amino acids. This sample stems from a study of blood T cell repertoires in COVID-19. As for the study in general: In each case, the material was cDNA or gDNA derived from T cells, B-cell-depleted T cells, or PBMCs.

The rearrangement uses TRBV20-1 and TRBJ1-3; unclear D gene. The clonotype was recovered from a man between 65 and 85 years old with acute or convalescent COVID-19. Sequencing used peripheral blood. This chain's CDR3 is CSATSGNTIYF. DNA for the CDR3: TGCAGTGCTACCAGTGGAAACACCATATATTTT.